This TCR beta chain was obtained from a study of somatic mutations in cytotoxic T cells in rheumatoid arthritis. The wider study: Flow-sorting brought some V beta antibody-stained T-cell populations to nearly 100% purity, V beta1+ cells sequenced for TCRB among them. General study results and limits: No significant CD8+ T-cell clonality difference was found between rheumatoid arthritis patients and age-matched controls. Within the rheumatoid arthritis patients, CD8+ clonality went up as age increased (Spearman r=0.49). The same was not true of the healthy controls.

Source study methods: Seldom did patient CD8+ clones exceeding 1% match published virus-specific TCRB sequences. Here immunoSEQ multiplex PCR was the method, and the copy in TCRdb shows in-frame clones only, minus some. V, J and clone size are taken as reported in that table, and D and trimming were inferred from the DNA itself. The profile shows about 30,000 clones, about 81% of them singletons. The CDR3 spans 14 residues. Germline V gives CDR1 SGDLS, CDR2 YYNGEE. With 2 bases clipped from V and 6 bases from J, the junction kept 8 bases outside the gene matches. Notes on this clone: What it recognizes is unknown.

This TCR was recovered from an adult with rheumatoid arthritis. Sequenced sample: CD8+ T cells sorted from blood. The V call is TRBV9, the J call TRBJ2-7, with 7 positions matching TRBD2. As DNA, the CDR3 is TGTGCCAGCAGCGTCGGGGGGACCTCCAGCGAGCAGTACTTC. It is translated as CASSVGGTSSEQYF.